Each of the 27 T cell receptor beta chains below was sequenced from the same sample in a study of sequential checkpoint blockade in melanoma. Specified treatment: randomized to nivolumab then ipilimumab (arm A) or the reverse (arm B). Clones were sequenced by immunoSEQ multiplex PCR, and TCRdb holds only the in-frame ones, with some missing. The sample includes more than 15,000 clones, approximately 73% of them seen just once. The source material was CD8+ T cells sorted from blood (inferred from file names), sampled from a patient given nivolumab and ipilimumab in sequence. These receptors all stem from a human donor with melanoma.

The V call is TRBV28, the J call TRBJ1-3, with D possibly TRBD1 on 6 matching bases. With 4 bases removed from V and 3 bases from J, the gap between germline ends came to 13 bases. There are 15 residues in the CDR3. CDR1 and CDR2 from the germline V gene are MDHEN and SYDVKM. The CDR3 DNA is TGTGCCAGCAGTTCCACAGGGTTCGTTGGAAACACCATATATTTT. Translated: CASSSTGFVGNTIYF.

The V gene is TRBV2, the J gene TRBJ2-7; no reliable D call. The CDR3 contains 12 residues. Trimming pared 6 bases from V and 3 bases from J, leaving 9 bases between. Germline CDR1 is SNHLY and CDR2 is FYNNEI. CDR3 nucleotide sequence: TGTGCCAGCAGCGAATTGTACTACGAGCAGTACTTC. This encodes CASSELYYEQYF.

The V and J genes are TRBV27 and TRBJ2-7; 9 nucleotides align to TRBD1. Germline V gene data show CDR1 as MNHEY and CDR2 as SMNVEV (reference sequence). With 6 bases clipped from V and 4 bases from J, the junction kept 7 bases outside the gene matches. The CDR3 runs to 14 residues. For the CDR3, the DNA is TGTGCCAGCAGCCCGGGACAGGGTCCTTACGAGCAGTACTTC. This codes for CASSPGQGPYEQYF.

The V and J genes are TRBV28 and TRBJ2-2; 11 positions match TRBD2. Germline values: CDR1 MDHEN, CDR2 SYDVKM. With 3 bases clipped from V and 5 bases from J, the junction kept 5 bases outside the gene matches. The CDR3 runs 16 residues. The CDR3 loop is CASSFVAGGWTGELFF. The CDR3 DNA sequence: TGTGCCAGCAGTTTTGTAGCGGGAGGGTGGACCGGGGAGCTGTTTTTT.

The V gene is TRBV7-3, the J gene TRBJ2-1; 8 bases are shared with TRBD2. Looked up from germline, CDR1 is SGHTA and CDR2 is FQGTGA. J was trimmed by 9 bases and V by 3 bases; bases with no gene match: 10. This CDR3 contains 15 residues. Here the CDR3 reads CASSFMGGRRVEQFF. CDR3 DNA: TGTGCCAGCAGCTTCATGGGCGGGAGGAGGGTTGAGCAGTTCTTC.

The chain recombines TRBV5-6 with TRBJ2-2; TRBD2 is a possible D gene (6 bases). CDR1 SGHDT and CDR2 YYEEEE come from the germline V gene. This CDR3 spans 13 amino acids. Trimming stripped 2 bases from V and 7 bases from J, with 9 bases between. The CDR3: CASSLSGFGELFF. The CDR3 DNA is TGTGCCAGCAGCTTAAGCGGGTTCGGGGAGCTGTTTTTT. The full variable domain, with the rest looked up from reference TRBV5-6 and TRBJ2-2, is DAGVTQSPTHLIKTRGQQVTLRCSPKSGHDTVSWYQQALGQGPQFIFQYYEEEERQRGNFPDRFSGHQFPNYSSELNVNALLLGDSALYLCASSLSGFGELFFGEGSRLTVL.

The chain is built from TRBV4-1 and TRBJ2-1, with 7 bases fitting TRBD2. The germline CDR1 and CDR2 sequences are MGHRA and YSYEKL. The length of the CDR3 is 18 residues. V shed 1 base, J shed 5 bases, and the junction held 14 bases outside the gene matches. The CDR3 region is CASSQVPTMTSTDNEQFF. CDR3 coding DNA: TGCGCCAGCAGCCAAGTCCCCACGATGACTAGCACCGACAATGAGCAGTTCTTC.

The chain combines TRBV7-9 with TRBJ2-7; TRBD1 matches at 8 bases. Germline-derived CDR1 and CDR2 are SEHNR and FQNEAQ (reference sequence). This CDR3 contains 15 residues. V lost 2 bases to trimming and J lost 5 bases; unmatched junction nucleotides: 8. This chain's CDR3 is CASSLIRGPKDEQYF. The CDR3 DNA sequence: TGTGCCAGCAGCTTAATCAGGGGGCCCAAGGACGAGCAGTACTTC.

The CDR3 loop is CASSLQGTLGETQYF. DNA for the CDR3: TGTGCCAGCAGCTTACAGGGAACTCTGGGGGAGACCCAGTACTTC. The chain recombines TRBV7-9 with TRBJ2-5, with D perhaps TRBD1 (5 bases). Germline V gene data show CDR1 as SEHNR and CDR2 as FQNEAQ (reference sequence). V was clipped by 2 bases and J by 5 bases, with 15 bases between them. There are 15 residues in the CDR3.

V and J are TRBV2 and TRBJ1-2; D is possibly TRBD1 (6 bases). The CDR3 has 13 residues. V was trimmed by 6 bases and J by 4 bases, leaving 12 bases between them. Germline CDR1 SNHLY, CDR2 FYNNEI. The CDR3 loop is CASRETGPYGYTF. DNA for the CDR3: TGTGCCAGCAGAGAAACAGGGCCCTATGGCTACACCTTC. Supplemented by reference TRBV2 and TRBJ1-2, the full variable domain reads EPEVTQTPSHQVTQMGQEVILRCVPISNHLYFYWYRQILGQKVEFLVSFYNNEISEKSEIFDDQFSVERPDGSNFTLKIRSTKLEDSAMYFCASRETGPYGYTFGSGTRLTVV.

This clone was seen only once. DNA for the CDR3: TGTGCCAGCAGCTTACCCCCCGGACTTAACACCGGGGAGCTGTTTTTT. Translated: CASSLPPGLNTGELFF. The chain uses TRBV7-9 and TRBJ2-2; tentative D call: TRBD2 (5 bases). CDR3 length equals 16 residues. Germline assignment: CDR1 SEHNR and CDR2 FQNEAQ (reference sequence). The V end was cut by 2 bases, the J end by 2 bases, with 12 bases between. Full variable domain (missing parts from reference TRBV7-9 and TRBJ2-2): DTGVSQNPRHKITKRGQNVTFRCDPISEHNRLYWYRQTLGQGPEFLTYFQNEAQLEKSRLLSDRFSAERPKGSFSTLEIQRTEQGDSAMYLCASSLPPGLNTGELFFGEGSRLTVL.

This chain connects TRBV28 to TRBJ2-2; 7 bases agree with TRBD1. The CDR3 sequence is 15 residues long. The V gene end was trimmed by 5 bases and the J gene end by 4 bases; junction bases not matched to a gene: 7. Germline V gene lookup returns CDR1 MDHEN and CDR2 SYDVKM. The CDR3 loop reads CASSMRQGGTGELFF. CDR3 DNA: TGTGCCAGCAGTATGAGACAGGGTGGCACCGGGGAGCTGTTTTTT.

The genes are TRBV9 and TRBJ2-7, with TRBD1 matching 7 bases. The CDR3 extends over 19 amino acids. Trimming took 1 base from V and 2 from J; bases not matched to a gene: 18. In germline, CDR1 is SGDLS, CDR2 YYNGEE. The CDR3, as DNA: TGTGCCAGCAGCGTATTGATGCCGGGACAGAGGCTAAGGGCCTACGAGCAGTACTTC. It encodes CASSVLMPGQRLRAYEQYF.

CDR3 sequence: CAGSGGNSGSNEQFF. Written as DNA, the CDR3 is TGTGCCGGCAGCGGCGGAAACAGCGGGAGTAATGAGCAGTTCTTC. The chain carries TRBV10-3 and TRBJ2-1, with TRBD2 matching over 8 bases. J was trimmed by 7 bases and V by 11 bases; bases with no gene match: 16. Germline CDR1 reads ENHRY; CDR2 reads SYGVKD. The CDR3 runs 15 residues.

The chain has TRBV7-9 and TRBJ2-1; a weak D match, TRBD2 (6 bases). V was clipped by 5 bases and J by 5 bases, with 13 bases between them. Germline lookup yields CDR1 SEHNR and CDR2 FQNEAQ (reference sequence). This CDR3 is built from 14 residues. Here the CDR3 DNA reads TGTGCCAGCAGCGGCCGGGACTCGAACAATGAGCAGTTCTTC. It encodes CASSGRDSNNEQFF. Supplemented by reference TRBV7-9 and TRBJ2-1, the full variable domain reads DTGVSQNPRHKITKRGQNVTFRCDPISEHNRLYWYRQTLGQGPEFLTYFQNEAQLEKSRLLSDRFSAERPKGSFSTLEIQRTEQGDSAMYLCASSGRDSNNEQFFGPGTRLTVL.

Details on this clone: The same CDR3 arises from other DNA sequences in this sample as well. The chain links TRBV5-1 to TRBJ2-1; 9 bases agree with TRBD2. V gave up 3 bases and J gave up 3 bases; unmatched junction bases: 1. In germline, CDR1 is SGHRS, CDR2 YFSETQ. The CDR3 runs 14 residues. The CDR3 protein is CASSSAGGYNEQFF. CDR3 DNA sequence: TGCGCCAGCAGCTCAGCGGGAGGCTACAATGAGCAGTTCTTC. The variable domain in full, with the rest retrieved from reference TRBV5-1 and TRBJ2-1, is KAGVTQTPRYLIKTRGQQVTLSCSPISGHRSVSWYQQTPGQGLQFLFEYFSETQRNKGNFPGRFSGRQFSNSRSEMNVSTLELGDSALYLCASSSAGGYNEQFFGPGTRLTVL.

The V and J genes are TRBV6-1 and TRBJ2-1; no firm D call. The CDR3 runs 13 residues. The germline CDR1 and CDR2 sequences are MNHNS and SASEGT. V lost 10 bases and J 0 bases, leaving 10 bases between the germline ends. DNA of the CDR3: TGTGCCATTCCACAGAGCTCCTACAATGAGCAGTTCTTC. Protein: CAIPQSSYNEQFF.

The chain employs TRBV11-2 and TRBJ2-7; TRBD1 agrees at 7 bases. V was pared by 1 base and J by 4 bases, with 4 bases of the junction left unmatched. Per germline, CDR1 SGHAT and CDR2 FQNNGV. This CDR3 has 14 residues. DNA for the CDR3: TGTGCCAGCAGCTTAGGGACAGGTGCGTACGAGCAGTACTTC. Protein product: CASSLGTGAYEQYF. Using reference TRBV11-2 and TRBJ2-7 for the parts outside the CDR3, the full variable domain is EAGVAQSPRYKIIEKRQSVAFWCNPISGHATLYWYQQILGQGPKLLIQFQNNGVVDDSQLPKDRFSAERLKGVDSTLKIQPAKLEDSAVYLCASSLGTGAYEQYFGPGTRLTVT.

The chain recombines TRBV30 with TRBJ1-1; D is unclear. The CDR3 loop spans 13 amino acids. V lost 5 bases and J lost 5, with 15 bases in between. Germline V gene sequence: CDR1 GTSNPN, CDR2 SVGIG (reference sequence). CDR3 loop: CAWVRPYLTEAFF. The CDR3 DNA is TGTGCCTGGGTGAGGCCCTACCTGACTGAAGCTTTCTTT.

This clone rates as medium-sized (0.01 to 0.1%). This chain links TRBV6-4 with TRBJ2-2, with 10 bases lining up with TRBD2. The CDR3 is 16 residues long. J gave up 5 bases and V 1 base, and 4 bases lay outside the gene matches. Germline values: CDR1 MRHNA, CDR2 SNTAGT. The CDR3 bases are TGTGCCAGCAGTGACTGGGCTAGCGGGAGAACCGGGGAGCTGTTTTTT. Protein sequence: CASSDWASGRTGELFF.

The rearrangement uses TRBV6-1 and TRBJ2-1; 9 positions match TRBD1. Germline V gene lookup returns CDR1 MNHNS and CDR2 SASEGT. Germline trimming cut 4 bases from V and 6 bases from J; bases unmatched to any gene: 7. CDR3 length: 15 amino acids. CDR3 residues: CASSGGQGIFNEQFF. In nucleotides, the CDR3 is TGTGCCAGCAGTGGGGGACAGGGAATTTTCAATGAGCAGTTCTTC.

The genes are TRBV15 and TRBJ2-7, with 8 bases aligning to TRBD1. This CDR3 is 14 amino acids long. Germline trimming cut 3 bases from V and 0 bases from J; bases unmatched to any gene: 1. CDR1 and CDR2 (germline): LNHNV, YYDKDF (reference sequence). In nucleotides, the CDR3 is TGTGCCACCAGCAGGACAGGGGCCTCCTACGAGCAGTACTTC. Its translation is CATSRTGASYEQYF.

This clone is deemed medium-sized. The rearrangement links TRBV19 to TRBJ1-4; possible D gene TRBD1, 5 bases. From germline, CDR1 is LNHDA and CDR2 SQIVND (reference sequence). The CDR3 is 14 amino acids. Trimming stripped 6 bases from V and 0 bases from J, with 8 bases between. The DNA for the CDR3 is TGTGCCAGTAGAGACAGACCAACTAATGAAAAACTGTTTTTT. Protein sequence: CASRDRPTNEKLFF. The full variable domain, in which reference TRBV19 and TRBJ1-4 provide the parts outside the CDR3, is DGGITQSPKYLFRKEGQNVTLSCEQNLNHDAMYWYRQDPGQGLRLIYYSQIVNDFQKGDIAEGYSVSREKKESFPLTVTSAQKNPTAFYLCASRDRPTNEKLFFGSGTQLSVL.

The chain is built from TRBV6-5 and TRBJ2-2, with 7 nucleotides matching TRBD1. CDR3 length: 13 amino acids. The V and J ends lost 0 bases and 8 bases, in that order; junction bases with no gene match: 0. In germline, CDR1 is MNHEY, CDR2 SVGAGI. CDR3 coding DNA: TGTGCCAGCAGTTACTCGGGACAGGGGGAGCTGTTTTTT. Translated, it gives CASSYSGQGELFF.

The rearrangement links TRBV7-2 to TRBJ1-3, with D perhaps TRBD1 (6 bases). The CDR3 spans 15 residues. Germline assignment: CDR1 SGHTA and CDR2 FQGNSA. Trimming took off 1 base at V and 1 base at J, with 8 bases between the two ends. CDR3 sequence reads: CASSLDRGSGNTIYF. The CDR3 DNA follows: TGTGCCAGCAGCTTAGATAGGGGGTCTGGAAACACCATATATTTT.

This clone was counted once. This sequence joins TRBV7-2 and TRBJ2-4; TRBD1 agrees at 8 bases. The J call may not be correct, given that the DNA end is closer to TRBJ2-7. The CDR3 loop spans 14 amino acids. Germline V gene lookup returns CDR1 SGHTA and CDR2 FQGNSA. The CDR3 sequence: CASSPTGELYEQYF. In DNA, the CDR3 is TGTGCCAGCAGCCCGACAGGGGAGCTATACGAGCAGTACTTC.

The chain couples TRBV29-1 to TRBJ1-1, with 7 positions matching TRBD1. The CDR3 has 12 amino acids. CDR1 SQVTM and CDR2 ANQGSEA come from the germline V gene. The CDR3 loop is CSHGTAYTEAFF. The CDR3, as DNA: TGCAGTCACGGGACAGCCTACACTGAAGCTTTCTTT.